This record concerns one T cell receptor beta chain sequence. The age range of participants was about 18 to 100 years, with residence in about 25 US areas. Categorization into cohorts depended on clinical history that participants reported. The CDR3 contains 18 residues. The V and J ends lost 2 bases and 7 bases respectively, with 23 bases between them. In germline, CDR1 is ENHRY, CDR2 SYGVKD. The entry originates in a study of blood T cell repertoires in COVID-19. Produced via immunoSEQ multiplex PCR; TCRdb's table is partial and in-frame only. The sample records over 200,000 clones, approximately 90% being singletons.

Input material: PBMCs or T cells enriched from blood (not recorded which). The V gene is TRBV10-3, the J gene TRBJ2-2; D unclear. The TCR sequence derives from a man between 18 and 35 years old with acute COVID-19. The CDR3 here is CAISEPPLPQPSYGELFF. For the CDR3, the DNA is TGTGCCATCAGTGAGCCTCCCTTACCACAACCCTCATACGGGGAGCTGTTTTTT.